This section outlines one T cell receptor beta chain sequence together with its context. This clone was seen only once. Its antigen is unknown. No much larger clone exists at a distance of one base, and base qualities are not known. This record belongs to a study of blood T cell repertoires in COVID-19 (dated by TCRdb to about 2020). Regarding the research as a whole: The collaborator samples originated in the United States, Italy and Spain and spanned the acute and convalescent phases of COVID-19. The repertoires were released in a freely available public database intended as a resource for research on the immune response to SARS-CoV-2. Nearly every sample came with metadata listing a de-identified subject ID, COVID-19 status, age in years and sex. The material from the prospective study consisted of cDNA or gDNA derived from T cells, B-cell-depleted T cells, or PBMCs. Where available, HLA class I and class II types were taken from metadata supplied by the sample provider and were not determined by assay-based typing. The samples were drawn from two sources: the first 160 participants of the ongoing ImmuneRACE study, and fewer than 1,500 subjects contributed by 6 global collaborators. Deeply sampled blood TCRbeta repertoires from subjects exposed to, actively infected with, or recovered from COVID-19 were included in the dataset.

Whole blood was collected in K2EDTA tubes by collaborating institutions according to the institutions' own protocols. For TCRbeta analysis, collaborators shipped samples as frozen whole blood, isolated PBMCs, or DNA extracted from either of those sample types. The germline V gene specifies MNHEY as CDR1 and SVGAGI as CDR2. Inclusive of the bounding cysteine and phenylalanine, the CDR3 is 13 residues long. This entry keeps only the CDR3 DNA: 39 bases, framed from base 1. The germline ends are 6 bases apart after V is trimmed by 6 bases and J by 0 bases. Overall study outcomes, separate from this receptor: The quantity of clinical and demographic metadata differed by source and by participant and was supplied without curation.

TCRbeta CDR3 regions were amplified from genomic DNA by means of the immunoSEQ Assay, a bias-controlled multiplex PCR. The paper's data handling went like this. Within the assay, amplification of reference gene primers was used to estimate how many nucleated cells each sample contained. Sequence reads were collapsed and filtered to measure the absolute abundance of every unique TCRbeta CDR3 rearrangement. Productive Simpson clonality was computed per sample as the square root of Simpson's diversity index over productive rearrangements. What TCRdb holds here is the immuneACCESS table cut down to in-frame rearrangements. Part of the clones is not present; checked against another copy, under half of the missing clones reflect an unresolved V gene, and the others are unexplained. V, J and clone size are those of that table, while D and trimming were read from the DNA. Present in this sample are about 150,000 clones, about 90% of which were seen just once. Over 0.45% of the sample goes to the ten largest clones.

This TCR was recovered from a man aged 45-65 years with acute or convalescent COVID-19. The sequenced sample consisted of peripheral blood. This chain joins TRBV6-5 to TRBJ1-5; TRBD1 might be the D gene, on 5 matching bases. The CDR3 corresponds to CASRTDSNQPQHF. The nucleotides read TGTGCCAGCAGGACAGATAGCAATCAGCCCCAGCATTTT.